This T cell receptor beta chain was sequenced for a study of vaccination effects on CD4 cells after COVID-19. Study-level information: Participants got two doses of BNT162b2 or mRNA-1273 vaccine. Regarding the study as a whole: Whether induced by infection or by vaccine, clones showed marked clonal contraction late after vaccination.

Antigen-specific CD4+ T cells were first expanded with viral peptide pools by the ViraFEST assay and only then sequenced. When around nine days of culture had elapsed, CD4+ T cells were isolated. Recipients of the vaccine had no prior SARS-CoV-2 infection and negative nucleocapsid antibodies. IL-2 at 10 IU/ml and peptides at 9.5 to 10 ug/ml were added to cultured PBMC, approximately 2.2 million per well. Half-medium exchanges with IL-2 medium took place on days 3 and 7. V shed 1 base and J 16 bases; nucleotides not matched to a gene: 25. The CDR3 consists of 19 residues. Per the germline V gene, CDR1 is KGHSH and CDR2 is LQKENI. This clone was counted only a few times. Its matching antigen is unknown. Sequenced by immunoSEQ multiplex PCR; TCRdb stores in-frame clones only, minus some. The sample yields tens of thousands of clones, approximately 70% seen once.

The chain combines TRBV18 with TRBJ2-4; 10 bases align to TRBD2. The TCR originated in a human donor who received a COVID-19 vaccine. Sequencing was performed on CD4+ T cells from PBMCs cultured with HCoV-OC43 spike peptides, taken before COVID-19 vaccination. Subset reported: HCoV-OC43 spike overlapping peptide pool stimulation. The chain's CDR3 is CASSPLAGGSASQKHSGYF. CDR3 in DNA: TGTGCCAGCTCACCACTAGCGGGGGGTAGTGCTAGCCAAAAACATTCAGGATACTTC.